This T cell receptor beta chain was documented in a study of CD8+ T cells in alopecia areata. Study-level background: Treated patients were dosed with oral tofacitinib, taking 5 to 10 mg twice daily. Findings and caveats of the study: The study found that many expanded lesional clones persisted in scalp and blood during tofacitinib. Normal scalp showed lower clonality than lesional scalp, especially alopecia totalis/universalis.

Described treatment: oral pan-JAK inhibitor, 5-10 mg twice daily. PBMCs served as the source from which CD4+ and CD8+ T cells were sorted. Extracted from the samples, RNA was reverse transcribed into cDNA to serve as the sequencing template. Data came from immunoSEQ multiplex PCR; TCRdb stores just in-frame clones and leaves some out. There are about 110,000 clones in the sample; 84% occur only once, and 20% to 25% lies in the top ten. CDR3 size: 18 residues. V was trimmed by 2 bases and J by 1 base, leaving 20 bases between them. Germline assignment: CDR1 SNHLY and CDR2 FYNNEI. A remark on this clone: Its antigen is still unknown.

The sequencing here drew on CD8+ T cells sorted from blood, taken at week 24, from a patient treated with tofacitinib. The chain carries TRBV2 and TRBJ2-5; D might be TRBD2 (6 bases). The receptor was derived from a human donor with alopecia areata. The CDR3 loop reads CASSEPGSLAGTQETQYF. The CDR3 coding sequence is TGTGCCAGCAGTGAACCGGGGTCCTTGGCGGGGACCCAAGAGACCCAGTACTTC. Variable domain in full (rest from reference TRBV2 and TRBJ2-5): EPEVTQTPSHQVTQMGQEVILRCVPISNHLYFYWYRQILGQKVEFLVSFYNNEISEKSEIFDDQFSVERPDGSNFTLKIRSTKLEDSAMYFCASSEPGSLAGTQETQYFGPGTRLLVL.